Detailed here is one T cell receptor (beta chain). What it binds is not known. The data were produced by immunoSEQ multiplex PCR, yet TCRdb's version contains in-frame clones alone and is incomplete. The sample includes under 80,000 clones, around 70% of them seen just once. This sample was taken from a study of vaccination effects on CD4 cells after COVID-19. ViraFEST assay sequencing came after antigen-specific CD4+ T cells were expanded with viral peptide pools. Culture proceeded for roughly ten days, and CD4+ T cells were then isolated. Confirmation by PCR established that the person had SARS-CoV-2 infection between March and December 2020. Wells containing two million PBMC each were cultured with about 9.4 IU/ml IL-2 and approximately 10 ug/ml peptides. Serving as the negative control culture was a pool of HIV-1 Nef peptides. Germline CDR1 and CDR2: LGHDT and YNNKEL (reference sequence). This CDR3 contains 13 residues. V gave up 3 bases and J gave up 8 bases; unmatched junction bases: 3.

V gene TRBV3-1 (or the pseudogene TRBV3-2) combines with J gene TRBJ2-4, with 8 nucleotides matching TRBD2. The specimen was CD4+ T cells from PBMCs cultured with HIV peptides, collected before COVID-19 vaccination. This sample's subset: HIV-1 Nef peptide pool negative control/reference culture. This receptor was identified in a human donor who had a prior SARS-CoV-2 infection. This CDR3 is CASSQGLVHIQYF. CDR3 DNA: TGTGCCAGCAGCCAGGGACTAGTTCACATTCAGTACTTC.